This is a list of T cell receptor beta chains from one sample in a study of T cell responses to AZD1222 COVID-19 vaccine. Produced via immunoSEQ multiplex PCR; TCRdb's table is partial and in-frame only. Of roughly 140,000 clones listed, around nine tenths are singletons. Sequences were derived from peripheral blood, sampled 28 days after the second AZD1222 dose. These receptors originate from an adult who received the AZD1222 COVID-19 vaccine. Both conserved end residues are part of each CDR3. A D gene is named only where the DNA matches it firmly. Clone size is given for some rows only: seen once, a few or many times, or a class if the clone is expanded.

J gene	V gene	D gene	clone size	CDR3 protein	CDR3 DNA
TRBJ1-4	TRBV29-1	NA	NA	CSVGWQGGEKLFF	TGCAGCGTTGGGTGGCAGGGAGGAGAAAAACTGTTTTTT
TRBJ2-7	TRBV5-1	NA	once	CASSFGDDEQYF	TGCGCCAGCAGCTTTGGAGACGACGAGCAGTACTTC
TRBJ2-6	TRBV4-2	TRBD1	NA	CASSQVQGFGSGANVLTF	TGTGCCAGCAGCCAAGTACAGGGGTTTGGCTCTGGGGCCAATGTCCTGACTTTC
TRBJ1-1	TRBV7-9	NA	NA	CASSLVGGGKTEAFF	TGTGCCAGCAGCTTAGTGGGGGGTGGAAAAACTGAAGCTTTCTTT
TRBJ1-3	TRBV9	NA	NA	CASSSGNTIYF	TGTGCCAGCAGCTCTGGAAACACCATATATTTT
TRBJ2-3	TRBV30	TRBD1	NA	CAWSVGQGVDTQYF	TGTGCCTGGAGTGTAGGTCAGGGGGTAGATACGCAGTATTTT
TRBJ2-7	TRBV6-5	TRBD2	NA	CASRLTGTSSYEQYF	TGTGCCAGCAGACTTACCGGGACTAGCAGTTACGAGCAGTACTTC
TRBJ1-3	TRBV28	NA	NA	CASSLWSEGSGDTIYF	TGTGCCAGCAGTTTGTGGTCAGAAGGGTCAGGAGACACCATATATTTT
TRBJ1-2	TRBV7-8	NA	NA	CASSPANYGYTF	TGTGCCAGCAGCCCTGCCAACTATGGCTACACCTTC
TRBJ2-2	TRBV5-4	TRBD2	NA	CASRTSGSLNTGELFF	TGTGCCAGCAGGACTAGCGGGAGCCTGAACACCGGGGAGCTGTTTTTT
TRBJ1-5	TRBV6-5	NA	once	CASSANRVRNQPQHF	TGTGCCAGCAGCGCGAACAGGGTCCGGAATCAGCCCCAGCATTTT
TRBJ1-2	TRBV2	TRBD1	few	CARPTGDYGYTF	TGTGCCAGACCAACAGGGGACTATGGCTACACCTTC
TRBJ1-5	TRBV4-1	NA	NA	CASSEEGTNLNQPQHF	TGCGCCAGCAGCGAGGAAGGGACAAATCTGAATCAGCCCCAGCATTTT
TRBJ1-1	TRBV19	NA	NA	CASSRVGLNTEAFF	TGTGCCAGTAGTAGGGTAGGACTGAACACTGAAGCTTTCTTT
TRBJ2-1	TRBV11-2	NA	NA	CASSLAAGEQFF	TGTGCCAGCAGCTTAGCTGCAGGTGAGCAGTTCTTC
TRBJ2-3	TRBV30	NA	NA	CAWSWGYTDTQYF	TGTGCCTGGAGTTGGGGTTACACAGATACGCAGTATTTT
TRBJ2-7	TRBV12-3/TRBV12-4	TRBD1	once	CASGDRAAYEQYF	TGTGCCAGCGGGGACAGGGCGGCTTACGAGCAGTACTTC
TRBJ2-7	TRBV2	TRBD1	NA	CASISTGVSYEQYF	TGTGCCAGCATCTCCACAGGGGTCTCCTACGAGCAGTACTTC
TRBJ2-1	TRBV5-5	TRBD2	NA	CASSPVLLAAKGEQFF	TGTGCCAGCAGCCCTGTTTTGCTAGCGGCAAAGGGTGAGCAGTTCTTC
TRBJ1-1	TRBV19	TRBD1	once	CASSTDRAVAEAFF	TGTGCCAGTAGTACGGACAGGGCCGTCGCTGAAGCTTTCTTT
TRBJ1-5	TRBV19	NA	few	CASSILRQTFSQPQHF	TGTGCCAGTAGTATTCTAAGACAAACTTTCAGTCAGCCCCAGCATTTT
TRBJ1-1	TRBV3-1/TRBV3-2	NA	few	CASSLIGRAYTEAFF	TGTGCCAGCAGCCTAATTGGTCGGGCCTACACTGAAGCTTTCTTT
TRBJ1-2	TRBV29-1	TRBD1	few	CSVGGTGGSYGYTF	TGCAGCGTTGGTGGTACAGGGGGCAGCTATGGCTACACCTTC